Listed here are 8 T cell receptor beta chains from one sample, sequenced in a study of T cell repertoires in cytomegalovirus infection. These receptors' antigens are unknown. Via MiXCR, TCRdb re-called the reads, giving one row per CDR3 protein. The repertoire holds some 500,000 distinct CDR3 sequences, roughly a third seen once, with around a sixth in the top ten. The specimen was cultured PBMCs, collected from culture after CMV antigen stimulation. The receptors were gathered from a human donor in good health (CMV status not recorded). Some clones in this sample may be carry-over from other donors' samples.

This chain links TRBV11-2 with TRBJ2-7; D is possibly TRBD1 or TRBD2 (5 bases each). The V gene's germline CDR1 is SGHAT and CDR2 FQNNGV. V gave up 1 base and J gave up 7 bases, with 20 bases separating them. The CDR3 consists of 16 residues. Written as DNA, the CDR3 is TGTGCCAGCAGCTTAGCCGGGATCATGGGACCTGAGGAGCAGTACTTC. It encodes CASSLAGIMGPEEQYF.

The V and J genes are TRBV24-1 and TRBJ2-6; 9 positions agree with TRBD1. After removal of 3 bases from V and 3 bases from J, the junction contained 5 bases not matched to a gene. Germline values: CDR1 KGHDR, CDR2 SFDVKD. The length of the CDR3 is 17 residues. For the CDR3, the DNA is TGTGCCACCAGTGATAACAGGGGGCTAGTTGGGGCCAACGTCCTGACTTTC. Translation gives CATSDNRGLVGANVLTF.

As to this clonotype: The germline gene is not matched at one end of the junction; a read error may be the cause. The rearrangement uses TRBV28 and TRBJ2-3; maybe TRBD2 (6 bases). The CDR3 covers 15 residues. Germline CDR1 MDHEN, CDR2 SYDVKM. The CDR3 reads CPSSSPGDSTDTQYF. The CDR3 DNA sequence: TGTCCCAGCAGTTCCCCGGGGGACTCCACAGATACGCAGTATTTT.

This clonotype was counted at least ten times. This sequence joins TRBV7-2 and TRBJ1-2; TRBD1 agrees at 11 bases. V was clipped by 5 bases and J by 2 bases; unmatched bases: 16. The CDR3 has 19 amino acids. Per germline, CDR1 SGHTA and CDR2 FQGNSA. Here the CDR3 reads CASSNRVGTGGSGNYGYTF. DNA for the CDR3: TGTGCCAGCAGCAACAGGGTTGGGACAGGGGGTTCAGGGAACTATGGCTACACCTTC.

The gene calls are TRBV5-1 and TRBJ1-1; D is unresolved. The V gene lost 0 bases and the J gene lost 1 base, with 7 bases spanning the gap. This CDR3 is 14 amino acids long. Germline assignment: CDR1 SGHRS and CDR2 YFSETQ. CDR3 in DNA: TGCGCCAGCAGCTTGGATTTGGGGAACACTGAAGCTTTCTTT. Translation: CASSLDLGNTEAFF.

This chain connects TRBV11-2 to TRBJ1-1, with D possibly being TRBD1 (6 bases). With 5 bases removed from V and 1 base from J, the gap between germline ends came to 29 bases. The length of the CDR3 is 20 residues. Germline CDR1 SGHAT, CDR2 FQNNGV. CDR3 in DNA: TGTGCCAGCAGCCCATACTCTCTCCTAGTAAGCAGGGGCCAGAACACTGAAGCTTTCTTT. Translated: CASSPYSLLVSRGQNTEAFF. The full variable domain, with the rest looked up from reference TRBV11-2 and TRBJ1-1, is EAGVAQSPRYKIIEKRQSVAFWCNPISGHATLYWYQQILGQGPKLLIQFQNNGVVDDSQLPKDRFSAERLKGVDSTLKIQPAKLEDSAVYLCASSPYSLLVSRGQNTEAFFGQGTRLTVV.

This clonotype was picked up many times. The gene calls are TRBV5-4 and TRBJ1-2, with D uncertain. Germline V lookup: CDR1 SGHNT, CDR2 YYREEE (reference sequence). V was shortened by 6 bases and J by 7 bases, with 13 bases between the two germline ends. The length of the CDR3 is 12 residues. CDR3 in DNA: TGTGCCAGCACCACATGGGAGGGTGGCTACACCTTC. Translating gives CASTTWEGGYTF.

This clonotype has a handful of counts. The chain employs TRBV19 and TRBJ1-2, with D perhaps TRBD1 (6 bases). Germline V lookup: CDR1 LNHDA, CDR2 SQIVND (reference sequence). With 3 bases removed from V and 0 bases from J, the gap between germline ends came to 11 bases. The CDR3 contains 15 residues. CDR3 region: CASSIRQDANYGYTF. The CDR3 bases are TGTGCCAGTAGTATTAGACAGGACGCTAACTATGGCTACACCTTC.